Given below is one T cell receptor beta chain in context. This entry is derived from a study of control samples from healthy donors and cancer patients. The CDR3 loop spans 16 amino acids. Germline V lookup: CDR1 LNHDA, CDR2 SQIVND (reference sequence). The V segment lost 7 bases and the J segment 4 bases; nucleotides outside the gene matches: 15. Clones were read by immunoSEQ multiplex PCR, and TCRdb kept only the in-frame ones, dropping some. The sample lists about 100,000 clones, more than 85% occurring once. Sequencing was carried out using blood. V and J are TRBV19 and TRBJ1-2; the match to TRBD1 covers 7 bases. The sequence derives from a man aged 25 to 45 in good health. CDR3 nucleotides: TGTGCCAGTACGTCGAAGGGGGCGCTCCTAGGCTATGGCTACACCTTC. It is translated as CASTSKGALLGYGYTF.